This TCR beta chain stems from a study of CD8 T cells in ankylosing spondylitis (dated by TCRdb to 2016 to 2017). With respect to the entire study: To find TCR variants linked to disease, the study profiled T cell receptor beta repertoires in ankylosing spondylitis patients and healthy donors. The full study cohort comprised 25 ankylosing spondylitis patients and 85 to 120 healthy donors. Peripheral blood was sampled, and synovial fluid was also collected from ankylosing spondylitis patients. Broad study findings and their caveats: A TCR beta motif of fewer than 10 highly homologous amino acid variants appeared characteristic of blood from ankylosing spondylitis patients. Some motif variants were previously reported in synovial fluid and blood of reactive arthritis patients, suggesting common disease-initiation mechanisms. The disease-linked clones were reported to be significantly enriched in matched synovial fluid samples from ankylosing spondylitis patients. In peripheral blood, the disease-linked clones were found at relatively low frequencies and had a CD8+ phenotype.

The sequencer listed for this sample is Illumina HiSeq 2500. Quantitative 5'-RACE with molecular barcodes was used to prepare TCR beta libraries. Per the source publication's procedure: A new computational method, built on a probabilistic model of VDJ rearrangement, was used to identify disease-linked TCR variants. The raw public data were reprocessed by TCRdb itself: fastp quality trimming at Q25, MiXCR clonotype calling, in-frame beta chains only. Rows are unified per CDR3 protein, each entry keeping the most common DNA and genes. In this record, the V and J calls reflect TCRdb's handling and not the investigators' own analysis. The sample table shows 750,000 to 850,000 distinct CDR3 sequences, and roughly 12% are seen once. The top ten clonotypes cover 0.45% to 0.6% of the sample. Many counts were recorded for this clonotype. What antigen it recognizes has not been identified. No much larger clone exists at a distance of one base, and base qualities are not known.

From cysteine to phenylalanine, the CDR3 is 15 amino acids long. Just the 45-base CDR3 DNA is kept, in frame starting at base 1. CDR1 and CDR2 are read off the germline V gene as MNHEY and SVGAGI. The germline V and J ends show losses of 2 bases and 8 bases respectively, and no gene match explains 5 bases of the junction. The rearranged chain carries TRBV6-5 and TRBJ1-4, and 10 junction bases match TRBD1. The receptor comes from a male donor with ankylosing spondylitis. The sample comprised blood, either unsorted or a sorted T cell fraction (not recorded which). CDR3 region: CASSYRPDRGEKLFF. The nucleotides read TGTGCCAGCAGTTACCGTCCGGACAGGGGGGAAAAACTGTTTTTT.